This passage covers 7 T cell receptor beta chains from one sample sequenced in a study of blood T cells in healthy people across ages (dated by TCRdb to about 2015). Receptor libraries were prepared by 5' RACE. TCRdb shows the sequencer as Illumina HiSeq 2500. A second PCR of about 7 to 12 cycles was run with a J-beta primer mix and a sample-barcoded 5' primer. TCRdb reanalyzed the raw reads on its own, using fastp at Q25 for trimming and MiXCR for clone calling, and kept in-frame beta chains. Each record represents a unique CDR3 protein, reported with the most common genes and DNA among its rows. The sample table shows hundreds of thousands of distinct CDR3 sequences, and more than 20% are seen once. The top ten clones comprise 9% to 9.5% of the sample. The data were also submitted as part of a second study, on T cells of mothers and their children.

The sample consisted of blood. All receptors come from a boy aged 5-17 years in good health.

The CDR3 DNA reads as TGCGCCAGCAGCTTCACAGGAGAAAATGAAAAACTGTTTTTT. This gives the protein CASSFTGENEKLFF. The gene calls are TRBV5-1 and TRBJ1-4; tentative D call: TRBD1 (5 bases). Deletions cut 2 bases from V and 5 bases from J, with 10 bases between. There are 14 residues in the CDR3. The germline V gene has CDR1 SGHRS and CDR2 YFSETQ.

This clonotype has more than one count but fewer than ten. V and J are TRBV19 and TRBJ2-4, with 8 bases identical to TRBD1. With V trimmed by 1 base and J by 8 bases, 7 bases remained unmatched. CDR3 size: 15 residues. Germline lookup yields CDR1 LNHDA and CDR2 SQIVND (reference sequence). This CDR3 is CASSIAQGALDIQYF. CDR3 DNA sequence: TGTGCCAGTAGTATAGCGCAGGGGGCTCTTGACATTCAGTACTTC.

The chain joins TRBV20-1 to TRBJ2-2; D uncertain. The CDR3 loop spans 11 amino acids. CDR1 is DFQATT, CDR2 SNEGSKA, per germline (reference sequence). V lost 0 bases to trimming and J lost 7 bases, with 3 bases between them. CDR3 in amino acids: CSAREGGELFF. The CDR3 DNA reads TGCAGTGCTAGAGAGGGCGGGGAGCTGTTTTTT.

The genes are TRBV19 and TRBJ2-1; TRBD2 aligns across 7 bases. V trimming: 5 bases; J trimming: 7 bases; junction bases outside the gene matches: 11. Germline V gene lookup returns CDR1 LNHDA and CDR2 SQIVND (reference sequence). This CDR3 is 15 amino acids long. The DNA of the CDR3 is TGTGCCAGTAGTCTAGCGGCGCTTGGTGGGAATGAGCAGTTCTTC. This encodes CASSLAALGGNEQFF.

V is TRBV24-1 and J is TRBJ2-1, with 13 bases identical to TRBD2. Trimming removed 7 bases from V and 8 bases from J; junction bases left unmatched: 7. The CDR3 has 15 amino acids. CDR1 is KGHDR and CDR2 is SFDVKD in the germline V gene. CDR3: CATSATSGRADEQFF. CDR3 DNA: TGTGCCACCAGCGCCACTAGCGGGAGGGCCGATGAGCAGTTCTTC.

This clonotype was seen more than once but under ten times. V and J are TRBV20-1 and TRBJ2-7; 10 bases align to TRBD2. The end of the DNA fits TRBJ2-1 better, so the J call may be wrong. The CDR3 has 14 amino acids. CDR1 and CDR2 from the germline V gene are DFQATT and SNEGSKA (reference sequence). DNA of the CDR3: TGCAGTGCTAGTGCTAGCGGGAGAAGTCTTGAGCAGTTCTTC. This encodes CSASASGRSLEQFF.

As DNA, the CDR3 is TGTGCCAGCAGCTTAAGGTCTAGCGGGAGAAGGTCCTACGAGCAGTACTTC. As protein: CASSLRSSGRRSYEQYF. The chain recombines TRBV13 with TRBJ2-7, with TRBD2 matching 10 bases. Looked up from germline, CDR1 is PRHDT and CDR2 is FYEKMQ (reference sequence). The CDR3 has 17 amino acids. V shed 2 bases and J 1 base; nucleotides not matched to a gene: 8.